This T cell receptor beta chain derives from a study of cytomegalovirus exposure and HLA in healthy donors. Study-wide background: A later analysis reported the approximately 120 validation repertoires used the same platform as the 666 first-cohort repertoires.

The donors were members of the validation cohort comprising over a hundred subjects, separate from the approximately 630-subject first cohort. Study-wide findings and caveats: The study labeled 150 to 200 TCR beta chains cytomegalovirus-associated. In vitro, three CMV-associated chains proved specific for CMV antigens.

For this clone: Its antigen is not known.

CDR1 and CDR2 (germline): KGHSH, LQKENI. This CDR3 is 16 amino acids long. Trimming cost V 3 bases and J 5 bases; bases outside gene matches: 12. The table came from immunoSEQ multiplex PCR; TCRdb's copy has only in-frame clones and leaves some out. This sample has 150,000 to 200,000 clones, with about 81% found just once. This receptor was obtained from a woman in her twenties or thirties in good health and CMV-seronegative. The rearrangement uses TRBV18 and TRBJ2-7; 8 positions match TRBD1. The sample taken for sequencing was PBMCs. In DNA, the CDR3 is TGTGCCAGCTCACCCCCCGGCAGGACAGGGATCAACGAGCAGTACTTC. Translating it yields CASSPPGRTGINEQYF.